The sequence of this TCR beta chain was determined in a study of blood T cell repertoires in COVID-19. Study at large: The United States, Italy and Spain provided the acute and convalescent COVID-19 samples. T cells, B-cell-depleted T cells, or PBMCs provided the cDNA or gDNA that served as material.

V lost 0 bases and J lost 4, with 16 bases in between. The CDR3 consists of 16 residues. Germline CDR1 and CDR2: SGHNT and YYREEE (reference sequence). This clone was counted between two and nine times. Some clones are missing from TCRdb's copy, which holds only in-frame ones; the method was immunoSEQ multiplex PCR. The table records about 330,000 clones, around 87% of them present only once. The J gene is TRBJ1-1, the V gene TRBV5-4; D perhaps matches TRBD1 (6 bases). This clonotype originated in a woman aged 30 to 39 who had recovered from COVID-19. The source material was PBMCs or T cells enriched from blood (not recorded which). The CDR3 nucleotides are TGTGCCAGCAGCTTGGCGGTGTCAGGGGCGCCCACTGAAGCTTTCTTT. Translating gives CASSLAVSGAPTEAFF.